The clone carrying this T cell receptor beta chain was detected many times. Its antigen is not identified. Quantitative 5'-RACE with molecular barcodes produced the TCR beta libraries. Using its own MiXCR run on the 5' RACE reads, TCRdb lists one record per CDR3 protein. This sample has a few hundred thousand distinct CDR3 sequences, with more than 9.5% found just once. This CDR3 comprises 16 residues. The V gene's germline CDR1 is SGHRS and CDR2 YFSETQ. V lost 4 bases and J lost 1; bases outside the gene matches: 6. These data come from a study of CD8 T cells in ankylosing spondylitis. Study-wide results and caveats: Previously reported in reactive arthritis synovial fluid and blood were some of the motif variants. What appeared characteristic of ankylosing spondylitis blood was a TCR beta motif of 7 or 8 highly homologous variants. Enrichment of disease-linked clones was reportedly significant in matched ankylosing spondylitis synovial fluid. Clones linked to disease, bearing a CD8+ phenotype, were relatively rare in peripheral blood.

Input material: blood, either unsorted or a sorted T cell fraction (not recorded which). This sequence joins TRBV5-1 and TRBJ2-2, with 8 positions matching TRBD2. This clonotype originated in a male donor with ankylosing spondylitis. The CDR3 spells CASSAALAGNTGELFF. The CDR3 region has the DNA TGCGCCAGCAGCGCTGCGCTAGCGGGGAACACCGGGGAGCTGTTTTTT.